This TCR beta chain appears in the sequencing data of a study of blood T cell repertoires in COVID-19 (dated by TCRdb to the early 2020s). Context from the whole study: Collaborator samples came from the United States, Italy and Spain and covered acute and convalescent phases of COVID-19. The prospective study material was composed of cDNA or gDNA derived from T cells, B-cell-depleted T cells, or PBMCs. Where available, HLA class I and class II types were taken from metadata supplied by the sample provider and were not determined by assay-based typing. Sample metadata almost always included a de-identified subject ID, COVID-19 status, age in years and sex. The samples were drawn from two sources: the first 160 participants of the ongoing ImmuneRACE study, and some 1,300 subjects contributed by 6 global collaborators. The repertoires were released in a freely available public database intended as a resource for research on the immune response to SARS-CoV-2. The dataset comprised deeply sampled blood TCRbeta repertoires from subjects exposed to, actively infected with, or recovered from COVID-19.

General findings and caveats noted by the study authors: The quantity of clinical and demographic metadata differed by source and by participant and was supplied without curation.

One collaborating source in Seattle enrolled patients during active infection and followed them longitudinally through the course of disease. Whole blood was collected in K2EDTA tubes by collaborating institutions according to the institutions' own protocols. For TCRbeta analysis, collaborators shipped samples as frozen whole blood, isolated PBMCs, or DNA extracted from either of those sample types. The germline V gene (reference sequence) sets CDR1 to LNHNV and CDR2 to YYDKDF. The CDR3 sequence holds 16 residues, the cysteine and phenylalanine included. Only the CDR3 DNA is retained, 48 bases long and in frame from the first base. V is reduced by 0 bases and J by 2 bases, leaving a spacing of 11 bases between them. TCRbeta CDR3 regions were amplified from genomic DNA using the immunoSEQ Assay, a bias-controlled multiplex PCR. The original pipeline was this. Within the assay, amplification of reference gene primers was used to estimate how many nucleated cells each sample contained. To quantify the absolute abundance of each unique TCRbeta CDR3 rearrangement, sequence reads were collapsed and filtered. For each sample, productive Simpson clonality was calculated by taking the square root of Simpson's diversity index across productive rearrangements. TCRdb stores this immuneACCESS table with in-frame sequences only. Part of the clones is absent; in the studies checked, under half of the shortfall reflects unresolved V genes, and no reason is known for the rest. D and trimming were read from the DNA, whereas the V and J calls and clone size are those reported in that table. For this sample the table gives just over 300,000 clones, of which roughly 91% were detected only once. 1.5% to 2% of the sample belongs to the ten largest clones.

This clone has a handful of counts. It lacks a known antigen. Base-call qualities are not available, and no considerably larger clone is one nucleotide away. The rearrangement combines TRBV15 with TRBJ2-1; D gene: possibly TRBD1, on 7 matching bases. Sequencing was performed on peripheral blood. This TCR came from a woman aged 30 to 39 with COVID-19, enrolled during active disease. The CDR3 region has the sequence CATSRDQGGPYNEQFF. The DNA is TGTGCCACCAGCAGAGATCAGGGGGGACCCTACAATGAGCAGTTCTTC.